A single T cell receptor (beta chain) is shown here with its context. The data stem from a study of T cell changes during pregnancy in multiple sclerosis. V was trimmed by 2 bases and J by 1 base, leaving 12 bases between them. Looked up from germline, CDR1 is SGHRS and CDR2 is YFSETQ. The CDR3 extends over 15 amino acids. Here immunoSEQ multiplex PCR was the method, and the copy in TCRdb shows in-frame clones only, minus some. Here the sample spans fewer than 55,000 clones, roughly 90% being singletons. The clonotype originates from a female donor in good health, enrolled as a control in a pregnancy study. Specimen: peripheral blood, collected in the second trimester of pregnancy. The chain carries TRBV5-1 and TRBJ1-1, with unresolved D. The CDR3 is CASSFRAGKNTEAFF. DNA of the CDR3: TGCGCCAGCAGCTTTCGTGCCGGGAAGAACACTGAAGCTTTCTTT.